The present TCR beta chain was sequenced within a study of T-cell memory formation after mild COVID-19. Deletions cut 7 bases from V and 10 bases from J, with 20 bases between. The CDR3 runs 14 residues. TCRdb analysed the 5' RACE reads with MiXCR anew, one entry per CDR3 protein. The sample has 250,000 to 350,000 distinct CDR3 sequences, approximately 14% seen once. Sequencing was carried out using PBMCs or a T cell subset sorted from them (not recorded which). The sequence came from a man in his late teens or twenties who had mild COVID-19 (a few samples of this study predate the infection). Cell type and time point are not known. The chain uses TRBV12-3 or TRBV12-4 and TRBJ2-1, with a weak D call TRBD2 (6 bases). The CDR3 loop reads CASTSTLSSGEQFF. As DNA, the CDR3 is TGTGCCAGCACTTCGACGCTTTCAAGCGGGGAGCAGTTCTTC.